The rows below give T cell receptor beta chains drawn from one sample of a study of T cell responses to AZD1222 COVID-19 vaccine. Assay: immunoSEQ multiplex PCR; the TCRdb copy retains only in-frame clones and omits some. Of about 180,000 clones detected, 80% to 90% appear once; the ten largest clones hold 3.5% to 4.5%. Material: peripheral blood, obtained 28 days after the second dose of the MenACWY control vaccine. All receptors derive from an adult who received the MenACWY meningococcal vaccine as a control. Each CDR3 is given with its conserved first and last residue. Fields, in order: D gene, V gene, J gene, CDR3 protein. A D gene is named only where the DNA matches it firmly.

D gene: -; V gene: TRBV29-1; J gene: TRBJ1-1; CDR3 protein: CSIGDGGNTEAFF
D gene: -; V gene: TRBV6-2/TRBV6-3; J gene: TRBJ2-7; CDR3 protein: CASSLMRTQKQYF
D gene: -; V gene: TRBV6-5; J gene: TRBJ1-1; CDR3 protein: CASSYGGGRNTEAFF
D gene: -; V gene: TRBV3-1/TRBV3-2; J gene: TRBJ2-1; CDR3 protein: CASSQNPLGPYNEQFF
D gene: TRBD2; V gene: TRBV7-9; J gene: TRBJ2-1; CDR3 protein: CASSPRGTYNEQFF
D gene: -; V gene: TRBV7-8; J gene: TRBJ1-1; CDR3 protein: CASSTPNREAFF
D gene: -; V gene: TRBV6-2/TRBV6-3; J gene: TRBJ1-5; CDR3 protein: CASSYPDSNQPQHF
D gene: -; V gene: TRBV3-1/TRBV3-2; J gene: TRBJ2-3; CDR3 protein: CASSQSGQGDTAQYF
D gene: -; V gene: TRBV30; J gene: TRBJ1-5; CDR3 protein: CAWSPDSNQPQHF
D gene: -; V gene: TRBV4-3; J gene: TRBJ2-7; CDR3 protein: CASSQENDYEQYF
D gene: TRBD2; V gene: TRBV15; J gene: TRBJ2-1; CDR3 protein: CATSLGGSGYNEQFF
D gene: TRBD1; V gene: TRBV27; J gene: TRBJ1-4; CDR3 protein: CASSFRQGREKLFF
D gene: TRBD2; V gene: TRBV11-2; J gene: TRBJ2-7; CDR3 protein: CASSLSGLAFYEQYF
D gene: -; V gene: TRBV5-1; J gene: TRBJ2-7; CDR3 protein: CASTGRSYEQYF
D gene: TRBD1; V gene: TRBV6-2/TRBV6-3; J gene: TRBJ1-5; CDR3 protein: CASSFRDRGPESNQPQHF
D gene: TRBD2; V gene: TRBV27; J gene: TRBJ2-7; CDR3 protein: CASSPTLAGVSYEQYF
D gene: TRBD2; V gene: TRBV19; J gene: TRBJ2-7; CDR3 protein: CASTDSAAGTSSTYEQYF
D gene: -; V gene: TRBV10-3; J gene: TRBJ1-1; CDR3 protein: CAISESGFLTEAFF
D gene: TRBD2; V gene: TRBV3-1/TRBV3-2; J gene: TRBJ2-7; CDR3 protein: CATSPLAGMGEQYF
D gene: -; V gene: TRBV18; J gene: TRBJ1-1; CDR3 protein: CASSLDRDTEAFF
D gene: -; V gene: TRBV28; J gene: TRBJ2-7; CDR3 protein: CASSLGWSYEQYF
D gene: -; V gene: TRBV21-1; J gene: TRBJ1-2; CDR3 protein: CASSKNRAYYGYTF
D gene: TRBD1; V gene: TRBV18; J gene: TRBJ1-5; CDR3 protein: CASSPPGTGNNQPQHF
D gene: -; V gene: TRBV5-1; J gene: TRBJ2-1; CDR3 protein: CASTDQSDGVEQFF
D gene: -; V gene: TRBV15; J gene: TRBJ1-2; CDR3 protein: CATSLGLYGYTF
D gene: -; V gene: TRBV7-2; J gene: TRBJ1-1; CDR3 protein: CASSQTVNTEAFF
D gene: -; V gene: TRBV4-1; J gene: TRBJ1-2; CDR3 protein: CASSQTTEGGYTF
D gene: TRBD1; V gene: TRBV5-1; J gene: TRBJ1-1; CDR3 protein: CASSLVSTGFTEAFF
D gene: TRBD1; V gene: TRBV4-3; J gene: TRBJ1-1; CDR3 protein: CASSQEETGVATEAFF
D gene: TRBD1; V gene: TRBV27; J gene: TRBJ2-7; CDR3 protein: CASSPQTGISYEQYF
D gene: -; V gene: TRBV9; J gene: TRBJ2-2; CDR3 protein: CASSEKTGELFF
D gene: TRBD1; V gene: TRBV27; J gene: TRBJ1-4; CDR3 protein: CASSLRTGRKLFF
D gene: -; V gene: TRBV30; J gene: TRBJ1-4; CDR3 protein: CASAGGPSEKLFF
D gene: -; V gene: TRBV28; J gene: TRBJ1-2; CDR3 protein: CASSLRTGYYGYTF
D gene: -; V gene: TRBV18; J gene: TRBJ2-7; CDR3 protein: CASSPPGLYEQYF
D gene: TRBD2; V gene: TRBV7-6; J gene: TRBJ2-1; CDR3 protein: CASSLAGLAYNEQFF
D gene: -; V gene: TRBV19; J gene: TRBJ1-1; CDR3 protein: CATQDSSINTEAFF
D gene: -; V gene: TRBV7-8; J gene: TRBJ2-7; CDR3 protein: CASSSPLTHYEQYF
D gene: -; V gene: TRBV6-5; J gene: TRBJ1-5; CDR3 protein: CASGRVGGQPQHF
D gene: -; V gene: TRBV28; J gene: TRBJ2-7; CDR3 protein: CASSLGYEQYF